A single sample is the source of the 30 T cell receptor beta chains below, sequenced in a study of OX40 agonist ivuxolimab in advanced cancers. Library preparation was by the immunoSEQ multiplex PCR assay. Drawn from immuneACCESS, this table holds only the in-frame rearrangements with V and J called that TCRdb kept. Clones are partly lost; checked studies trace under half to an unresolved V gene and leave the rest unexplained. A total of some 80,000 clones appear in this sample, about nine tenths of them only once. Of the sample, over 0.25% is held by the ten largest clones. The sequenced sample was CD4+ or CD8+ T cells sorted from blood, obtained in a trial of the OX40 agonist ivuxolimab. The receptors come from an adult with an advanced solid tumor such as melanoma, head and neck, liver or kidney cancer.

In its sample, this clone was seen once. V gene TRBV18 combines with J gene TRBJ2-2, with no clear D. This CDR3 region has 15 residues. Germline V gene sequence: CDR1 KGHSH, CDR2 LQKENI. V was cut by 6 bases and J by 3 bases, with 14 bases left in between. DNA of the CDR3: TGTGCCAGCTCTACGTTAGAGGCGGACACCGGGGAGCTGTTTTTT. It encodes CASSTLEADTGELFF.

V usage is TRBV2 and J usage is TRBJ1-1; 8 bases are shared with TRBD1. The germline V gene encodes CDR1 SNHLY and CDR2 FYNNEI. Trimming cost V 5 bases and J 0 bases; bases outside gene matches: 5. This CDR3 is 15 amino acids long. The CDR3 spells CASSRQGPLNTEAFF. The CDR3 region has the DNA TGTGCCAGCAGTAGACAGGGGCCGCTGAACACTGAAGCTTTCTTT. Looking up the rest from reference TRBV2 and TRBJ1-1 gives the full variable domain: EPEVTQTPSHQVTQMGQEVILRCVPISNHLYFYWYRQILGQKVEFLVSFYNNEISEKSEIFDDQFSVERPDGSNFTLKIRSTKLEDSAMYFCASSRQGPLNTEAFFGQGTRLTVV.

This chain's CDR3 is CSVRTATTNEKLFF. In DNA form, the CDR3 reads TGCAGCGTCCGGACGGCTACAACTAATGAAAAACTGTTTTTT. The chain couples TRBV29-1 to TRBJ1-4; unclear D gene. Per germline, CDR1 SQVTM and CDR2 ANQGSEA. The CDR3 extends over 14 amino acids. V was clipped by 6 bases and J by 0 bases, with 11 bases between them.

The V gene is TRBV6-5, the J gene TRBJ2-7; 7 bases are shared with TRBD1. The CDR3 spans 15 residues. CDR1 and CDR2 (germline): MNHEY, SVGAGI. Unmatched junction bases numbered 4, after V lost 2 bases and J lost 0 bases. CDR3 bases: TGTGCCAGCAGTTACCCCCGGGACAGCTCCTACGAGCAGTACGTC. Its protein product is CASSYPRDSSYEQYV.

This chain joins TRBV5-6 and TRBJ1-2; D may be TRBD1 (5 bases). The length of the CDR3 is 15 residues. Germline V gene sequence: CDR1 SGHDT, CDR2 YYEEEE. The V gene lost 2 bases and the J gene lost 1 base, with 12 bases spanning the gap. The CDR3 spells CASSFFGRVNYGYTF. The CDR3 DNA reads as TGTGCCAGCAGCTTCTTCGGCAGGGTTAACTATGGCTACACCTTC.

V gene TRBV7-2 combines with J gene TRBJ2-2; TRBD2 agrees at 8 bases. The CDR3 is made up of 14 amino acids. With 3 bases clipped from V and 7 bases from J, the junction kept 4 bases outside the gene matches. CDR1 SGHTA and CDR2 FQGNSA come from the germline V gene. CDR3: CASSFFGRDGELFF. The CDR3 coding sequence is TGTGCCAGCAGCTTCTTCGGGAGGGACGGGGAGCTGTTTTTT.

V gene TRBV7-2 combines with J gene TRBJ2-2; D could derive from TRBD1 or TRBD2 (5 bases each). V shed 5 bases and J shed 5 bases, with 15 bases lying between them. This CDR3 is built from 15 residues. Per the germline V gene, CDR1 is SGHTA and CDR2 is FQGNSA. This CDR3 reads CASSHEGTLTGELFF. CDR3 DNA: TGTGCCAGCAGCCACGAGGGGACCCTTACCGGGGAGCTGTTTTTT.

V is TRBV5-1 and J is TRBJ1-2; D is unresolved. The V end was cut by 0 bases, the J end by 1 base, with 10 bases between. Germline loops: CDR1 SGHRS, CDR2 YFSETQ. The CDR3 length is 15 residues. DNA of the CDR3: TGCGCCAGCAGCTTGGACACGGGCCTTAACTATGGCTACACCTTC. Translating gives CASSLDTGLNYGYTF.

This clone appeared once. The V gene is TRBV2, the J gene TRBJ2-2; 7 bases fit TRBD2. CDR3 length: 13 amino acids. Losses at the gene ends were 7 bases for V and 5 bases for J; bases not matched to a gene: 4. The germline gives CDR1 SNHLY, CDR2 FYNNEI. This CDR3 is CASMTGGTGELFF. The CDR3 coding sequence is TGTGCCAGCATGACGGGGGGAACCGGGGAGCTGTTTTTT. Complete variable domain (other parts from reference TRBV2 and TRBJ2-2): EPEVTQTPSHQVTQMGQEVILRCVPISNHLYFYWYRQILGQKVEFLVSFYNNEISEKSEIFDDQFSVERPDGSNFTLKIRSTKLEDSAMYFCASMTGGTGELFFGEGSRLTVL.

This chain uses TRBV11-3 with TRBJ2-1, with no clear D. The CDR3 contains 13 residues. Looked up from germline, CDR1 is SGHNT and CDR2 is YENEEA. The V end was cut by 5 bases, the J end by 7 bases, with 12 bases between. The CDR3 here is CASSTRTWNEQFF. The CDR3 DNA sequence: TGTGCCAGCAGCACGAGAACCTGGAATGAGCAGTTCTTC. Full variable domain (missing parts from reference TRBV11-3 and TRBJ2-1): EAGVVQSPRYKIIEKKQPVAFWCNPISGHNTLYWYLQNLGQGPELLIRYENEEAVDDSQLPKDRFSAERLKGVDSTLKIQPAELGDSAVYLCASSTRTWNEQFFGPGTRLTVL.

The rearrangement uses TRBV5-4 and TRBJ1-1; a possible D gene is TRBD1 (5 bases). CDR3 length: 14 residues. Between the trimmed V and J ends, which lost 1 base and 1 base, there was a span of 8 bases. Germline V gene sequence: CDR1 SGHNT, CDR2 YYREEE (reference sequence). The CDR3 spells CASSLRGGNTEAFF. CDR3 nucleotide sequence: TGTGCCAGCAGCTTGCGGGGGGGGAACACTGAAGCTTTCTTT.

The gene calls are TRBV27 and TRBJ1-1; D call uncertain. Germline CDR1 reads MNHEY; CDR2 reads SMNVEV (reference sequence). The CDR3 loop spans 13 amino acids. V was clipped by 4 bases and J by 0 bases, with 6 bases between them. In DNA form, the CDR3 reads TGTGCCAGCAGTTGGGGTGTGAACACTGAAGCTTTCTTT. Amino acid sequence: CASSWGVNTEAFF.

CDR3 sequence: CASSRDRAPNTGELFF. The CDR3, as DNA: TGTGCCAGCAGCAGAGACAGGGCCCCGAACACCGGGGAGCTGTTTTTT. The chain is built from TRBV7-9 and TRBJ2-2, with 7 bases that match TRBD1. The CDR3 consists of 16 residues. CDR1 and CDR2 from the germline V gene are SEHNR and FQNEAQ (reference sequence). The trim removed 5 bases at V and 0 bases at J, leaving 6 bases unmatched.

CDR3 bases: TGTGCCAGCAGCCCCCGACGTGAGGGTGAAGCTTTCTTT. Residues: CASSPRREGEAFF. The chain employs TRBV5-4 and TRBJ1-1, with no clear D. V shed 4 bases and J shed 7 bases, with 14 bases lying between them. The CDR3 has 13 amino acids. The germline V gene encodes CDR1 SGHNT and CDR2 YYREEE (reference sequence).

V usage is TRBV9 and J usage is TRBJ2-1, with 16 bases lining up with TRBD2. The ends lost 4 bases at V and 7 bases at J; junction bases unmatched: 14. CDR3 size: 19 residues. CDR1 is SGDLS, CDR2 YYNGEE, per germline. This CDR3 is CASSPRGLAGGPVSNEQFF. CDR3 nucleotide sequence: TGTGCCAGCAGCCCGAGGGGACTAGCGGGAGGGCCAGTTAGTAATGAGCAGTTCTTC.

This chain joins TRBV7-8 and TRBJ2-1; no definite D call. Germline V lookup: CDR1 SGHVS, CDR2 FQNEAQ. Between the trimmed V and J ends, which lost 3 bases and 8 bases, there was a span of 14 bases. CDR3 length equals 14 residues. In DNA form, the CDR3 reads TGTGCCAGCAGCTTGCAACCAGGAAGATATGAGCAGTTCTTC. Its protein product is CASSLQPGRYEQFF. The whole variable domain, remainder taken from reference TRBV7-8 and TRBJ2-1, is GAGVSQSPRYKVAKRGQDVALRCDPISGHVSLFWYQQALGQGPEFLTYFQNEAQLDKSGLPSDRFFAERPEGSVSTLKIQRTQQEDSAVYLCASSLQPGRYEQFFGPGTRLTVL.

This chain uses TRBV6-1 with TRBJ1-1; D gene unclear. From germline, CDR1 is MNHNS and CDR2 SASEGT. The CDR3 extends over 11 amino acids. V gave up 7 bases and J gave up 5 bases, with 8 bases separating them. The CDR3 spells CASKIRTEAFF. Here the CDR3 DNA reads TGTGCCAGCAAAATTAGGACTGAAGCTTTCTTT.

This rearrangement joins TRBV27 to TRBJ1-1, with D possibly TRBD1 on 5 matching bases. This CDR3 is 15 amino acids long. Germline V lookup: CDR1 MNHEY, CDR2 SMNVEV (reference sequence). Trimming took off 3 bases at V and 3 bases at J, with 14 bases between the two ends. The CDR3 region is CASSFLGVQDTEAFF. The CDR3 nucleotides are TGTGCCAGCAGTTTTCTTGGGGTACAGGACACTGAAGCTTTCTTT.

This clone was counted once. The chain uses TRBV7-7 and TRBJ2-5; 7 bases match TRBD1. Germline-derived CDR1 and CDR2 are SSHAT and FNYEAQ (reference sequence). The trim removed 4 bases at V and 4 bases at J, leaving 6 bases unmatched. The CDR3 loop spans 14 amino acids. The DNA for the CDR3 is TGTGCCAGCAGCTCAAGACAGGGTGGAGAGACCCAGTACTTC. Translated, it gives CASSSRQGGETQYF.

The chain carries TRBV6-5 and TRBJ1-5; D not resolved. The germline V and J ends were trimmed by 4 bases and 3 bases, with 13 bases remaining between them. Germline lookup yields CDR1 MNHEY and CDR2 SVGAGI. The CDR3 is 15 residues long. The CDR3 is CASSLIPGTNQPQHF. The CDR3 nucleotides read TGTGCCAGCAGTTTAATCCCAGGTACCAATCAGCCCCAGCATTTT.

The rearrangement links TRBV6-1 to TRBJ2-3, with D perhaps assigned TRBD1 or TRBD2 (6 bases each). CDR3 size: 14 residues. The germline V gene has CDR1 MNHNS and CDR2 SASEGT. V lost 7 bases, J lost 3 bases, and 14 bases lay in between. CDR3 nucleotides: TGTGCCAGCAACCTACAGGGAGGAACAGATACGCAGTATTTT. This translates into CASNLQGGTDTQYF.

The V gene is TRBV19, the J gene TRBJ1-1, with D possibly being TRBD1 (5 bases). With 5 bases removed from V and 0 bases from J, the gap between germline ends came to 10 bases. This CDR3 has 14 residues. CDR1 and CDR2 (germline): LNHDA, SQIVND (reference sequence). The CDR3 DNA reads as TGTGCCAGTAGTCAGGGTGGCATGAACACTGAAGCTTTCTTT. It yields the protein CASSQGGMNTEAFF.

The chain has TRBV27 and TRBJ2-1; 10 bases line up with TRBD2. Germline CDR1 and CDR2: MNHEY and SMNVEV (reference sequence). The CDR3 length is 14 residues. The junction had 6 bases not matched to a gene; V was cut back by 9 bases and J by 4 bases. CDR3: CASLRAGGYNEQFF. CDR3 DNA: TGTGCCAGTTTAAGAGCGGGAGGGTACAATGAGCAGTTCTTC.

The J gene is TRBJ2-5, the V gene TRBV5-1; D is unclear. With 4 bases removed from V and 4 bases from J, the gap between germline ends came to 14 bases. Germline CDR1 is SGHRS and CDR2 is YFSETQ. This CDR3 comprises 14 residues. The DNA of the CDR3 is TGCGCCAGCAGCCAGAGCCCATCTGGAGAGACCCAGTACTTC. It yields the protein CASSQSPSGETQYF.

The chain employs TRBV6-5 and TRBJ2-5, with D possibly TRBD2 on 5 matching bases. This CDR3 is 13 amino acids long. Trimming pared 2 bases from V and 3 bases from J, leaving 7 bases between. Germline V gene data show CDR1 as MNHEY and CDR2 as SVGAGI. DNA of the CDR3: TGTGCCAGCAGTTACGAGGGAGAAGAGACCCAGTACTTC. It codes for CASSYEGEETQYF.

The chain has TRBV9 and TRBJ1-4, with a weak D call TRBD1 (5 bases). Germline lookup yields CDR1 SGDLS and CDR2 YYNGEE. Trimming took off 4 bases at V and 0 bases at J, with 7 bases between the two ends. The CDR3 runs to 14 residues. This chain's CDR3 is CASSRTTTNEKLFF. The CDR3 bases are TGTGCCAGCAGCCGGACAACAACTAATGAAAAACTGTTTTTT.

The chain joins TRBV12-2 to TRBJ2-3; the table's TRBD2 call for D was not verified on the DNA. TRBV12-2 is flagged as a pseudogene. The CDR3 sequence is 21 residues long. Here the CDR3 reads CASRSPGQREIPSRPTDTQYF. The CDR3 nucleotides read TGTGCAAGTCGCTCCCCCGGGCAGCGGGAGATCCCATCGCGACCCACAGATACGCAGTATTTT.

The chain carries TRBV28 and TRBJ1-2; 8 positions agree with TRBD1. V gave up 8 bases and J gave up 2 bases; unmatched junction bases: 4. Per the germline V gene, CDR1 is MDHEN and CDR2 is SYDVKM. The CDR3 spans 13 residues. The CDR3 sequence: CASSGQDNYGYTF. CDR3 coding DNA: TGTGCCAGCTCGGGACAGGACAACTATGGCTACACCTTC.

V gene TRBV6-5 combines with J gene TRBJ1-2; TRBD1 matches at 7 bases. V lost 6 bases, J lost 6 bases, and 10 bases stayed unmatched. The V gene's germline CDR1 is MNHEY and CDR2 SVGAGI. This CDR3 has 14 amino acids. CDR3 amino acids: CASRMTGTRNGYTF. CDR3 coding DNA: TGTGCCAGCAGAATGACAGGGACTCGGAATGGCTACACCTTC.

This clone has only a few counts. The CDR3 loop reads CASSPGNLHREHF. Written as DNA, the CDR3 is TGTGCCAGCAGCCCGGGAAATCTGCACCGTGAGCATTTT. This chain connects TRBV28 to TRBJ1-5; D gene unclear. In germline, CDR1 is MDHEN, CDR2 SYDVKM. Trimming shortened V by 6 bases and J by 14 bases, and 20 bases separated the two germline ends. The CDR3 runs 13 residues.